This is a list of T cell receptor beta chains from one sample in a study of blood T cell repertoires in COVID-19. Clones were sequenced by immunoSEQ multiplex PCR, and TCRdb holds only the in-frame ones, with some missing. The repertoire holds about 52,000 clones, with around 86% as singletons. The source material was peripheral blood. These receptors came from a human donor in a cohort sampled during active COVID-19. The CDR3 runs from the conserved cysteine through the conserved F or W. A D gene is named only where the DNA matches it firmly. Clone size is not always given. Where it is, it says once, few, many or a class for expanded clones.

CDR3 length,D gene,clone size,V gene,J gene,CDR3 protein,CDR3 DNA
14,TRBD2,.,TRBV5-4,TRBJ2-1,CASSLRAGGDEQFF,TGTGCCAGCAGCTTGCGGGCGGGAGGAGATGAGCAGTTCTTC
17,TRBD1,.,TRBV19,TRBJ1-3,CASSTTGGRSSGNTIYF,TGTGCCAGTAGTACTACAGGGGGCCGAAGCTCTGGAAACACCATATATTTT
17,TRBD2,.,TRBV5-4,TRBJ2-1,CASSSPTSGRGYNEQFF,TGTGCCAGCAGCTCCCCGACTAGCGGGAGGGGTTACAATGAGCAGTTCTTC
17,.,once,TRBV28,TRBJ2-1,CASSSLSSGTSYNEQFF,TGTGCCAGCAGTTCCCTCTCCAGCGGCACCTCTTACAATGAGCAGTTCTTC
15,TRBD2,.,TRBV28,TRBJ2-5,CASSLTSGGGETQYF,TGTGCCAGCAGCCTGACTAGCGGGGGCGGGGAGACCCAGTACTTC
15,.,.,TRBV27,TRBJ1-1,CASSLTGGGDTEAFF,TGTGCCAGCAGCCTTACGGGGGGAGGGGACACTGAAGCTTTCTTT
14,TRBD1,.,TRBV2,TRBJ1-2,CASSQTGGSYGYTF,TGTGCCAGCAGCCAGACAGGGGGGAGCTATGGCTACACCTTC
15,.,.,TRBV30,TRBJ2-2,CAWSPYRGSTGELFF,TGTGCCTGGAGTCCCTATAGAGGGAGCACCGGGGAGCTGTTTTTT
14,TRBD1,.,TRBV7-9,TRBJ1-6,CASSLVQGASPLHF,TGTGCCAGCAGCTTAGTACAGGGGGCCTCACCCCTCCACTTT
12,TRBD1,.,TRBV3-1/TRBV3-2,TRBJ2-5,CASSSGGETQYF,TGTGCCAGCAGCTCAGGGGGAGAGACCCAGTACTTC
15,TRBD2,.,TRBV5-6,TRBJ2-1,CASSYLAGGPNEQFF,TGTGCCAGCAGCTATCTAGCGGGAGGCCCCAATGAGCAGTTCTTC
15,.,.,TRBV2,TRBJ1-5,CASSEQDKVGQPQHF,TGTGCCAGCAGTGAACAGGACAAAGTGGGTCAGCCCCAGCATTTT
16,.,.,TRBV7-9,TRBJ2-3,CASSSMGSSDLDTQYF,TGTGCCAGCAGCTCAATGGGGAGTAGCGATTTAGATACGCAGTATTTT
15,.,once,TRBV18,TRBJ2-1,CASSPVNRGYNEQFF,TGTGCCAGCTCACCAGTCAACCGGGGGTACAATGAGCAGTTCTTC
14,.,.,TRBV10-3,TRBJ2-7,CAISESGSSYEQYF,TGTGCCATCAGTGAGTCGGGCAGCTCCTACGAGCAGTACTTC
14,TRBD2,.,TRBV29-1,TRBJ2-1,CSVEGGGRAREQFF,TGCAGCGTTGAAGGAGGCGGGAGGGCCAGGGAGCAGTTCTTC
14,TRBD2,.,TRBV18,TRBJ2-1,CASSPNRGGNEQFF,TGTGCCAGCTCACCGAACCGGGGGGGCAATGAGCAGTTCTTC
16,.,.,TRBV6-1,TRBJ2-3,CASSGAGLLSTDTQYF,TGTGCCAGCAGTGGGGCGGGACTCTTAAGCACAGATACGCAGTATTTT
13,.,once,TRBV11-2,TRBJ2-7,CASSLSAAYQQYF,TGTGCCAGCAGCTTATCGGCAGCGTACCAGCAGTACTTC
15,.,.,TRBV27,TRBJ2-2,CASSLLYRFTGELFF,TGTGCCAGCAGTTTACTCTACAGGTTCACCGGGGAGCTGTTTTTT
15,TRBD1,.,TRBV3-1/TRBV3-2,TRBJ2-1,CASREGTGWGNEQFF,TGTGCCAGCAGGGAAGGGACAGGGTGGGGCAATGAGCAGTTCTTC
11,.,.,TRBV19,TRBJ1-2,CASTSSSGYTF,TGTGCCAGTACCTCCTCCAGTGGCTACACCTTC
13,TRBD1,.,TRBV12-3/TRBV12-4,TRBJ2-5,CASSRDRKETQYF,TGTGCCAGCAGTCGGGACAGAAAAGAGACCCAGTACTTC
13,.,.,TRBV6-1,TRBJ1-5,CASSEARGQPQHF,TGTGCCAGCAGTGAAGCTAGGGGTCAGCCCCAGCATTTT
15,TRBD1,.,TRBV28,TRBJ1-4,CASTDGTGWNEKLFF,TGTGCCAGCACCGATGGGACAGGGTGGAATGAAAAACTGTTTTTT
18,TRBD2,.,TRBV5-1,TRBJ2-3,CASSLNPTGRAVGDTQYF,TGCGCCAGCAGCCTCAACCCCACCGGGAGGGCCGTAGGAGATACGCAGTATTTT
17,.,.,TRBV3-1/TRBV3-2,TRBJ1-5,CASSQTGQSNSNQPQHF,TGTGCCAGCAGCCAAACCGGACAGTCGAATAGCAATCAGCCCCAGCATTTT
12,TRBD2,.,TRBV2,TRBJ2-1,CASKPRGDEQFF,TGTGCCAGCAAACCCCGGGGGGATGAGCAGTTCTTC
17,.,.,TRBV7-6,TRBJ2-3,CASSPPGASGGTDTQYF,TGTGCCAGCAGCCCCCCGGGCGCCTCAGGGGGCACAGATACGCAGTATTTT